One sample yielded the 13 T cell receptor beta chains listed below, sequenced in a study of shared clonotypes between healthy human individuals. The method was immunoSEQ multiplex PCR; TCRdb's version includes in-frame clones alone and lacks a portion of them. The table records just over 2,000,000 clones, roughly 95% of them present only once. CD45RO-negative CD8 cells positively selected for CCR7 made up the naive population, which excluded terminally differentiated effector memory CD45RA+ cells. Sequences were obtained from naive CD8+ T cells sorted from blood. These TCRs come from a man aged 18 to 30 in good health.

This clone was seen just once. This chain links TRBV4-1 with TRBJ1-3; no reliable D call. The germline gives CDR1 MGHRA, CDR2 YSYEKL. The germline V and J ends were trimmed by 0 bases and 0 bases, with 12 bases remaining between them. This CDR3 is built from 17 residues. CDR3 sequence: CASSQEPQPSSGNTIYF. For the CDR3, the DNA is TGCGCCAGCAGCCAAGAACCCCAACCCTCCTCTGGAAACACCATATATTTT.

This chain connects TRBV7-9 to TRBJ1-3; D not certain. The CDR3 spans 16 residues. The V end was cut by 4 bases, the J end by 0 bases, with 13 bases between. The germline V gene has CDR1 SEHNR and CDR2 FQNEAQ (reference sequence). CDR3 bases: TGTGCCAGCAGCTACCGAAACGCCGTCTCTGGAAACACCATATATTTT. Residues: CASSYRNAVSGNTIYF.

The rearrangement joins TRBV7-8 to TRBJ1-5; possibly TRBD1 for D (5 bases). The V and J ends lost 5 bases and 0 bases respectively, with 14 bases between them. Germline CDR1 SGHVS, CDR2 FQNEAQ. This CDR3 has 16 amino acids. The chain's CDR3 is CASSPSGLLSNQPQHF. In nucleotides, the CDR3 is TGTGCCAGCAGCCCGTCGGGACTCCTTAGCAATCAGCCCCAGCATTTT.

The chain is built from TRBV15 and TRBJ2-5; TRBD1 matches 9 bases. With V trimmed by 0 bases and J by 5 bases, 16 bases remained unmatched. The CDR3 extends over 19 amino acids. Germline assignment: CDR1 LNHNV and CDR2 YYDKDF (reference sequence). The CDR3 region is CATSRDVGGQGLSGETQYF. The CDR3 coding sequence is TGTGCCACCAGCAGAGACGTGGGAGGACAGGGGCTTTCTGGGGAGACCCAGTACTTC.

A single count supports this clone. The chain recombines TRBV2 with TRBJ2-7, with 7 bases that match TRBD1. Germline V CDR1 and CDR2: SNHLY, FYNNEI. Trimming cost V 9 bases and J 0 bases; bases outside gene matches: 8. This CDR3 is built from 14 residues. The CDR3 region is CASGGDRSSYEQYF. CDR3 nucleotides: TGTGCCAGTGGTGGGGACAGAAGCTCCTACGAGCAGTACTTC.

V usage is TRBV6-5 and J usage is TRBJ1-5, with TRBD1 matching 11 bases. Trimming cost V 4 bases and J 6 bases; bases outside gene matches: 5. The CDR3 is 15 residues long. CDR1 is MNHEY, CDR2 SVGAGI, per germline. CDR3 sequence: CASSWTGGPGQPQHF. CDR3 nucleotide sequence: TGTGCCAGCAGTTGGACAGGGGGCCCGGGTCAGCCCCAGCATTTT.

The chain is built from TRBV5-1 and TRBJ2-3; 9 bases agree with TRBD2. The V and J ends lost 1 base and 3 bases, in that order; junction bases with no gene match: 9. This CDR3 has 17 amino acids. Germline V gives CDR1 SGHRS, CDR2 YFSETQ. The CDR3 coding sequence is TGCGCCAGCAGCTTGTTCCAGCGGGAGGAAGGGACAGATACGCAGTATTTT. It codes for CASSLFQREEGTDTQYF.

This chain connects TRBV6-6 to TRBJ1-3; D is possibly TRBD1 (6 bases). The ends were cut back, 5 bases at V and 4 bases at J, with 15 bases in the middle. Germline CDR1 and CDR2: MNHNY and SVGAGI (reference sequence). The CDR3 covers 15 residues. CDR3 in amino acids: CASSPQGGEGNTIYF. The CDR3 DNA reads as TGTGCCAGCAGTCCACAGGGAGGGGAAGGAAACACCATATATTTT.

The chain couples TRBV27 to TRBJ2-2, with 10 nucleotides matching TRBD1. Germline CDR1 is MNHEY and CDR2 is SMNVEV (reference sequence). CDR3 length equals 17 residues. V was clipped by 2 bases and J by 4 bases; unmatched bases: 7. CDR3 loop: CASSLVTGGWVTGELFF. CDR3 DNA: TGTGCCAGCAGTTTAGTGACAGGGGGCTGGGTCACCGGGGAGCTGTTTTTT.

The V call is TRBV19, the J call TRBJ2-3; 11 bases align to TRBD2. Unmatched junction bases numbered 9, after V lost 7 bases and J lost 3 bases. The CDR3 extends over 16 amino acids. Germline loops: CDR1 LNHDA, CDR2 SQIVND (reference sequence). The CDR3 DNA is TGTGCCAGTACTCCGGGTAGCGGGGGGGCTACAGATACGCAGTATTTT. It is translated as CASTPGSGGATDTQYF.

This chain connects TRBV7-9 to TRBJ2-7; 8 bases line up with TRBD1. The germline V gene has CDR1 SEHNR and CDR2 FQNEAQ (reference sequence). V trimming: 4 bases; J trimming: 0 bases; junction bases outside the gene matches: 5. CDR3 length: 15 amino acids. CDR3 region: CASSSDRGPSYEQYF. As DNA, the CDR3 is TGTGCCAGCAGCTCTGACAGGGGCCCCTCCTACGAGCAGTACTTC.

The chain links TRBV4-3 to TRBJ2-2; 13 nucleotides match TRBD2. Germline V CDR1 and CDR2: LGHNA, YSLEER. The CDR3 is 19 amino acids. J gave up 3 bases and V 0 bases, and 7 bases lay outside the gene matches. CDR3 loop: CASSQDRVLAGGDTGELFF. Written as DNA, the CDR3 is TGCGCCAGCAGCCAAGATAGGGTACTAGCGGGAGGGGACACCGGGGAGCTGTTTTTT.

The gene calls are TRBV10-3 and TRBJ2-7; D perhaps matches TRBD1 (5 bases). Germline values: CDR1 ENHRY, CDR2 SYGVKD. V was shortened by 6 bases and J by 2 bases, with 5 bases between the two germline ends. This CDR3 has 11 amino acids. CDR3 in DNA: TGTGCCATCAGGGACACCTACGAGCAGTACTTC. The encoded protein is CAIRDTYEQYF.